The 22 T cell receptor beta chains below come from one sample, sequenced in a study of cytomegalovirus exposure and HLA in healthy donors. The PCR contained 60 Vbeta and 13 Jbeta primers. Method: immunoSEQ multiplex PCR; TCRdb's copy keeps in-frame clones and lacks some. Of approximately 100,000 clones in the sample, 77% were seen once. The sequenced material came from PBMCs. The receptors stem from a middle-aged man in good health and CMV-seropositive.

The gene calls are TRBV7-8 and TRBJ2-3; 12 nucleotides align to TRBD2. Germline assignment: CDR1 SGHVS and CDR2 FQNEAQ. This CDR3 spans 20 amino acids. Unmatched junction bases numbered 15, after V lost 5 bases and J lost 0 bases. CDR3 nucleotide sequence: TGTGCCAGCAGCGGGGGGAGAGGGACTAGCGGGCTCACTAGCACAGATACGCAGTATTTT. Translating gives CASSGGRGTSGLTSTDTQYF.

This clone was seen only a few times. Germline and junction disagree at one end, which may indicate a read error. In nucleotides, the CDR3 is TGCGCCAGCAGCCAAGATTCCGGAGGGTCTGGGGCCAACGGCCTGACTTTC. Residues: CASSQDSGGSGANGLTF. The V call is TRBV4-3, the J call TRBJ2-6; D may be TRBD2 (6 bases). Germline CDR1 LGHNA, CDR2 YSLEER. This CDR3 has 17 residues.

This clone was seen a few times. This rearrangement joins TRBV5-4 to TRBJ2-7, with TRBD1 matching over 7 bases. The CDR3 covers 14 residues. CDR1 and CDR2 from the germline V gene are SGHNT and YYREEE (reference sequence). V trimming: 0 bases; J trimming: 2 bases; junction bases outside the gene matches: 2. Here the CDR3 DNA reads TGTGCCAGCAGCTTGGGGGGACAGCCCTACGAGCAGTACTTC. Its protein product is CASSLGGQPYEQYF. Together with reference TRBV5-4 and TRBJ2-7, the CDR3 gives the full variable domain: ETGVTQSPTHLIKTRGQQVTLRCSSQSGHNTVSWYQQALGQGPQFIFQYYREEENGRGNFPPRFSGLQFPNYSSELNVNALELDDSALYLCASSLGGQPYEQYFGPGTRLTVT.

This chain's CDR3 is CASSIRTSGGYEQYF. The CDR3 nucleotides are TGTGCCAGTAGTATACGGACTAGCGGGGGCTACGAGCAGTACTTC. The chain combines TRBV19 with TRBJ2-7; 13 positions match TRBD2. V trimming: 2 bases; J trimming: 3 bases; junction bases outside the gene matches: 1. The CDR3 length is 15 residues. CDR1 is LNHDA and CDR2 is SQIVND in the germline V gene (reference sequence).

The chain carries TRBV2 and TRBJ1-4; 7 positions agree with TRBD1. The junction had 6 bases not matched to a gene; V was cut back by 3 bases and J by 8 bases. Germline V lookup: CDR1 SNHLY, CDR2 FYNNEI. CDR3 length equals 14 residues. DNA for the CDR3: TGTGCCAGCAGTGACCAGACAGGGAGGGAAAAACTGTTTTTT. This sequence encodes CASSDQTGREKLFF. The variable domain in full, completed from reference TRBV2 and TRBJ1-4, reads EPEVTQTPSHQVTQMGQEVILRCVPISNHLYFYWYRQILGQKVEFLVSFYNNEISEKSEIFDDQFSVERPDGSNFTLKIRSTKLEDSAMYFCASSDQTGREKLFFGSGTQLSVL.

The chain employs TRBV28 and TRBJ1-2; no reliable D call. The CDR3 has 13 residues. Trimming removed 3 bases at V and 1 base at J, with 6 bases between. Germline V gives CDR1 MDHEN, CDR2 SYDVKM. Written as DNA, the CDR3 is TGTGCCAGCAGTTTCGCCGGTAACTATGGCTACACCTTC. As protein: CASSFAGNYGYTF.

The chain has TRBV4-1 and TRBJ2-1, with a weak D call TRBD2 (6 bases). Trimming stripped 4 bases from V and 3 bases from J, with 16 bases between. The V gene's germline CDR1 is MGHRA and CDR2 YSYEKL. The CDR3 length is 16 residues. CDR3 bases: TGCGCCAGCAGCCCCCCCGGGCGGGGATTCTACAATGAGCAGTTCTTC. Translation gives CASSPPGRGFYNEQFF.

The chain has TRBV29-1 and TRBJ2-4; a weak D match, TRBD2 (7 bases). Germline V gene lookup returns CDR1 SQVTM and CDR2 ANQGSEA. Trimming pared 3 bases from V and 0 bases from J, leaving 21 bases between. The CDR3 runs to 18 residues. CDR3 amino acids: CSVEAGAPEDLAKNIQYF. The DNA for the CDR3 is TGCAGCGTTGAGGCGGGGGCCCCGGAGGACCTAGCCAAAAACATTCAGTACTTC.

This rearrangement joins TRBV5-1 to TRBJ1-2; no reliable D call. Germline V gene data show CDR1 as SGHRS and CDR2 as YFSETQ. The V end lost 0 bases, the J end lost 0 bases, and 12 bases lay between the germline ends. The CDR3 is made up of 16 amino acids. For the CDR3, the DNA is TGCGCCAGCAGCTTGGGTGGTTTCGGGACTAACTATGGCTACACCTTC. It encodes CASSLGGFGTNYGYTF.

The CDR3, as DNA: TGTGCCAGCAGCTTAAGGGAGGGACAGGGCGTCGAGCAGTACTTC. It specifies CASSLREGQGVEQYF. V gene TRBV7-8 combines with J gene TRBJ2-7, with 9 bases identical to TRBD1. V lost 2 bases and J lost 6; bases outside the gene matches: 8. Looked up from germline, CDR1 is SGHVS and CDR2 is FQNEAQ. The CDR3 covers 15 residues.

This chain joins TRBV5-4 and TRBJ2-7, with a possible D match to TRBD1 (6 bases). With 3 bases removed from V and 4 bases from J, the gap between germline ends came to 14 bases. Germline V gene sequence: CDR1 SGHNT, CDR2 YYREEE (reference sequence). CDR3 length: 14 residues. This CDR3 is CASSSRDKGYEQYF. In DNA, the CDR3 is TGTGCCAGCAGCTCCCGGGACAAGGGATACGAGCAGTACTTC.

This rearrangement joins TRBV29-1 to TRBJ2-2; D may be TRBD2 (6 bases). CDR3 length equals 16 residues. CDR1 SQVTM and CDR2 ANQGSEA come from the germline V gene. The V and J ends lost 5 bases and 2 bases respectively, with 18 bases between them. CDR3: CSVPEGPTPNTGELFF. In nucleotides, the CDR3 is TGCAGCGTTCCGGAGGGACCCACCCCTAACACCGGGGAGCTGTTTTTT.

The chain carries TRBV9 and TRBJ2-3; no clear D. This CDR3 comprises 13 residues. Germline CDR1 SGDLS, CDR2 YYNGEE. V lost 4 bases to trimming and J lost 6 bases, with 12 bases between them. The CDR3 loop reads CASSSHPPDTQYF. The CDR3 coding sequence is TGTGCCAGCAGCTCACACCCTCCGGATACGCAGTATTTT.

The chain's CDR3 is CASTEQGASDTQYF. The CDR3, as DNA: TGCGCCAGCACCGAACAGGGGGCCTCAGATACGCAGTATTTT. This chain links TRBV10-2 with TRBJ2-3; 9 bases map to TRBD1. The CDR3 extends over 14 amino acids. CDR1 and CDR2 (germline): WSHSY, SAAADI. J was trimmed by 4 bases and V by 7 bases; bases with no gene match: 6.

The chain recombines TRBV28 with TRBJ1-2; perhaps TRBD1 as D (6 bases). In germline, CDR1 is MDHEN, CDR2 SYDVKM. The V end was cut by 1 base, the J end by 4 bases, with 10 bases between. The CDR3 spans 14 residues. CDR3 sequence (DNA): TGTGCCAGCAGTTTATCGGACAGCTCCTATGGCTACACCTTC. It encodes CASSLSDSSYGYTF.

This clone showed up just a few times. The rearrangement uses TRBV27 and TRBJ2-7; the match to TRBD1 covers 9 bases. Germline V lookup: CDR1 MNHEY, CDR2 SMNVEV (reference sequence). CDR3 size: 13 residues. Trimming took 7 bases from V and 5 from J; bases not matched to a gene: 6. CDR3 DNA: TGTGCCAGCAAACAGGGGGCGAGGGACGAGCAGTACTTC. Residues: CASKQGARDEQYF.

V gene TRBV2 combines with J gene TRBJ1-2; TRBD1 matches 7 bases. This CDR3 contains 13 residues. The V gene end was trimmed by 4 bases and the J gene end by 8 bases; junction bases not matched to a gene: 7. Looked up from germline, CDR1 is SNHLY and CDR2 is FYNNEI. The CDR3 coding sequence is TGTGCCAGCAGTGTGGCAGGGGGGTTGGGCTACACCTTC. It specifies CASSVAGGLGYTF.

This CDR3 reads CASSLSGGSYNSPLHF. CDR3 nucleotides: TGTGCCAGCAGCTTATCGGGGGGCTCCTATAATTCACCCCTCCACTTT. The rearrangement joins TRBV7-3 to TRBJ1-6; TRBD1 might be the D (5 bases). The CDR3 has 16 amino acids. Trimming shortened V by 2 bases and J by 0 bases, and 8 bases separated the two germline ends. Per germline, CDR1 SGHTA and CDR2 FQGTGA.

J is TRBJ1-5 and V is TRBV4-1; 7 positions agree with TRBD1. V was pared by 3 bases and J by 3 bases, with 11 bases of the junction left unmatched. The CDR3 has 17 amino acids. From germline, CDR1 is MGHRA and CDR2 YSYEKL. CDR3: CASSHGRDSSFNQPQHF. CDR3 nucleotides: TGCGCCAGCAGCCATGGCCGGGACAGCAGTTTCAATCAGCCCCAGCATTTT.

The CDR3 DNA reads TGTGCCAGCTTACAAAACAGGGGCTCGGGGGACGAGCAGTACTTC. Its translation: CASLQNRGSGDEQYF. The V call is TRBV18, the J call TRBJ2-7, with D perhaps matching TRBD1 (7 bases). V gave up 7 bases and J gave up 5 bases, with 21 bases separating them. This CDR3 is 15 amino acids long. The germline gives CDR1 KGHSH, CDR2 LQKENI.

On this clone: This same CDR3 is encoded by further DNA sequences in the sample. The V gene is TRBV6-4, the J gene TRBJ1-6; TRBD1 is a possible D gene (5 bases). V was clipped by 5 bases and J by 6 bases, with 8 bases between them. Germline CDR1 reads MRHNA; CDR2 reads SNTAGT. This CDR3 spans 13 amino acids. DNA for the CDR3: TGTGCCAGCAGTCGGCAGGGTAATTCACCCCTCCACTTT. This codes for CASSRQGNSPLHF.

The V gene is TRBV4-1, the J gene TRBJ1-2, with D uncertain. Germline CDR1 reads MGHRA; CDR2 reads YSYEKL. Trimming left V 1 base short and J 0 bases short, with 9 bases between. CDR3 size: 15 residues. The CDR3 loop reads CASSQVITANYGYTF. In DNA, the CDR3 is TGCGCCAGCAGCCAAGTTATTACGGCTAACTATGGCTACACCTTC.